The clone carrying this T cell receptor beta chain has a count of ten or more. Its antigen is currently unknown. This record comes from a study of T cells in Graves' hyperthyroidism and ophthalmopathy. The overall study: Peripheral blood was taken when the disease was first diagnosed, before any treatment began.

Germline V lookup: CDR1 MNHNS, CDR2 SASEGT. Deletions cut 2 bases from V and 5 bases from J, with 6 bases between. The CDR3 extends over 12 amino acids. Study-wide points: Most expanded thyroid clonotypes above 0.001 recurred in blood. Ophthalmopathy cases were set apart from stable hyperthyroidism by a 13 V-J model.

Exclusion of a patient resulted from uncontrolled infection, other autoimmune disease, pregnancy or lactation. TCR beta CDR3 regions were amplified from RNA transcripts. A set of HTBI primers served as the primers for a first-round RT-PCR of the TCR CDR3. Using its own MiXCR run on the multiplex PCR reads, TCRdb lists one record per CDR3 protein. The sample holds over 300,000 distinct CDR3 sequences; approximately 15% are singletons and the top ten take approximately 11%. The sequenced sample consisted of blood. The receptor was derived from an older woman with Graves' hyperthyroidism. V and J are TRBV6-1 and TRBJ1-2; unclear D gene. The CDR3 is CASSERSYGYTF. The CDR3 bases are TGTGCCAGCAGTGAACGATCTTATGGCTACACCTTC.